Only a few counts were recorded for the clone carrying this TCR beta chain. Its specificity is unknown. This entry belongs to a study of regulatory T cells in long-lasting Graves disease. Study-wide background: Under 3 months of antithyroid drugs had been taken by newly diagnosed Graves' patients.

Study-level findings and limits: It was possible that the small sample size reduced accuracy. Persistent cases favored TRBV28, TRBJ1-2 and TRBJ2-5.

Trimming cost V 5 bases and J 6 bases; bases outside gene matches: 4. This CDR3 spans 14 amino acids. The germline gives CDR1 KGHSH, CDR2 LQKENI. Time point given: newly diagnosed GD, antithyroid drugs for less than 3 months. The TCR library was made from RNA that had been extracted from PBMCs in TRIzol. iRepertoire HTBI primers and Arm-PCR of CDR3 regions built TCR beta libraries. One entry per CDR3 protein results from TCRdb running MiXCR on the multiplex PCR reads. This table has 450,000 to 600,000 distinct CDR3 sequences, approximately 13% appearing once. The same sample was also used in a study of T cells in Graves' hyperthyroidism and ophthalmopathy. As that study records: Most thyroid clonotypes expanded above 0.001 were also detected in blood.

Material: peripheral blood mononuclear cells (PBMCs), obtained at new diagnosis, from a patient treated with antithyroid drugs. The sequence came from a young man with Graves disease. This chain uses TRBV18 with TRBJ2-7; 13 bases agree with TRBD2. DNA for the CDR3: TGTGCCAGCTCATCGGGACTAGCGGGAAGCGAGCAGTACTTC. This encodes CASSSGLAGSEQYF.